Listed here are 26 T cell receptor beta chains from one sample, sequenced in a study of cytomegalovirus exposure and HLA in healthy donors. Vbeta (60) and Jbeta (13) primers were used in the PCR. This table comes from immunoSEQ multiplex PCR, and its TCRdb copy is limited to in-frame clones, with some not included. The top ten hold over 4.5% of the sample, which has around 130,000 clones, more than 80% seen once. Specimen: PBMCs. Receptors originate from a woman aged 40-49 years in good health and CMV-seropositive.

This chain uses TRBV2 with TRBJ1-6; maybe TRBD1 (6 bases). With 6 bases removed from V and 0 bases from J, the gap between germline ends came to 24 bases. Germline-derived CDR1 and CDR2 are SNHLY and FYNNEI. The CDR3 contains 20 residues. For the CDR3, the DNA is TGTGCCAGCAGGGCTCAGGAAGGGGGGGCAGGAAGCTCCTATAATTCACCCCTCCACTTT. This translates into CASRAQEGGAGSSYNSPLHF.

This rearrangement joins TRBV16 to TRBJ2-1; a weak D match, TRBD1 (5 bases). The CDR3 spans 14 residues. V gave up 5 bases and J gave up 5 bases, with 13 bases separating them. Per the germline V gene, CDR1 is KGHSY and CDR2 is FQNENV. The CDR3 reads CASSETRTNNEQFF. The CDR3 coding sequence is TGTGCCAGCAGCGAGACAAGGACAAACAATGAGCAGTTCTTC.

This clone was counted between two and nine times. This chain uses TRBV5-6 with TRBJ2-5; 12 bases align to TRBD1. Germline loops: CDR1 SGHDT, CDR2 YYEEEE. With V trimmed by 2 bases and J by 1 base, 3 bases remained unmatched. The CDR3 is 16 residues long. CDR3 region: CASSFGDRGLQETQYF. Written as DNA, the CDR3 is TGTGCCAGCAGCTTTGGGGACAGGGGGCTCCAAGAGACCCAGTACTTC.

This chain connects TRBV4-2 to TRBJ2-7; TRBD1 matches at 7 bases. V lost 4 bases and J lost 3; bases outside the gene matches: 0. CDR3 length: 12 residues. Looked up from germline, CDR1 is LGHNA and CDR2 is YNFKEQ. The CDR3 protein is CASSPGGYEQYF. CDR3 bases: TGTGCCAGCAGCCCAGGGGGCTACGAGCAGTACTTC.

The chain combines TRBV6-6 with TRBJ2-5, with TRBD1 identical over 10 bases. The DNA end is a closer match to TRBJ2-7, so the J assignment may be wrong. CDR3 length: 13 amino acids. Germline V gives CDR1 MNHNY, CDR2 SVGAGI (reference sequence). DNA for the CDR3: TGTGCAGCCGGGACAGGGGCCTCCTACGAGCAGTACTTC. This gives the protein CAAGTGASYEQYF.

This sequence joins TRBV19 and TRBJ1-5; D remains ambiguous. Germline CDR1 LNHDA, CDR2 SQIVND (reference sequence). V gave up 7 bases and J gave up 3 bases, with 10 bases separating them. The CDR3 has 13 residues. The chain's CDR3 is CASNTAVNQPQHF. In nucleotides, the CDR3 is TGTGCCAGTAATACAGCGGTCAATCAGCCCCAGCATTTT.

This sequence joins TRBV28 and TRBJ1-5, with TRBD1 matching 7 bases. The ends lost 6 bases at V and 6 bases at J; junction bases unmatched: 2. Germline V lookup: CDR1 MDHEN, CDR2 SYDVKM. This CDR3 has 12 amino acids. The chain's CDR3 is CASRGTVQPQHF. The CDR3 DNA is TGTGCCAGCAGAGGGACAGTTCAGCCCCAGCATTTT.

This sequence joins TRBV2 and TRBJ2-5; TRBD2 aligns across 11 bases. The better agreement between TRBJ2-7 and the DNA end casts doubt on the J call. This CDR3 region has 14 residues. Looked up from germline, CDR1 is SNHLY and CDR2 is FYNNEI. CDR3 sequence (DNA): TGTGCCAGCAGCCCCGACACTAGCGGGAGCGAGCAGTACTTC. Amino acid sequence: CASSPDTSGSEQYF.

The sample holds one count of this clone. The V call is TRBV14, the J call TRBJ2-5, with D possibly being TRBD1 (5 bases). V was pared by 1 base and J by 4 bases, with 7 bases between. Germline V gene lookup returns CDR1 SGHDN and CDR2 FVKESK. This CDR3 is built from 13 residues. The CDR3 nucleotides read TGTGCCAGCAGCCAAGTGGGGCTAGAGACCCAGTACTTC. Its protein product is CASSQVGLETQYF.

The J gene is TRBJ2-6, the V gene TRBV7-8, with D unresolved. The CDR3 length is 16 residues. The V end lost 4 bases, the J end lost 0 bases, and 10 bases lay between the germline ends. Germline V gene sequence: CDR1 SGHVS, CDR2 FQNEAQ. CDR3 coding DNA: TGTGCCAGCAGCTCCCGTGGCGGCTCTGGGGCCAACGTCCTGACTTTC. This encodes CASSSRGGSGANVLTF.

The chain uses TRBV28 and TRBJ1-2; 7 positions match TRBD1. CDR1 and CDR2 from the germline V gene are MDHEN and SYDVKM. The CDR3 is made up of 13 amino acids. Trimming removed 2 bases from V and 8 bases from J; junction bases left unmatched: 5. CDR3 in amino acids: CASSLEGAQGYTF. CDR3 bases: TGTGCCAGCAGTTTAGAGGGGGCGCAAGGCTACACCTTC.

The rearrangement uses TRBV5-1 and TRBJ2-7, with 8 nucleotides matching TRBD1. The CDR3 spans 15 residues. Germline CDR1 and CDR2: SGHRS and YFSETQ. V was clipped by 3 bases and J by 6 bases; unmatched bases: 11. CDR3 DNA sequence: TGCGCCAGCAGCTCGATAGGACAGGGAATGAGCGAGCAGTACTTC. It yields the protein CASSSIGQGMSEQYF.

The chain recombines TRBV27 with TRBJ2-1; D call uncertain. The CDR3 spans 15 residues. The germline gives CDR1 MNHEY, CDR2 SMNVEV (reference sequence). Trimming took 2 bases from V and 4 from J, leaving 12 bases between them. CDR3 region: CASSLTPPDYNEQFF. The DNA of the CDR3 is TGTGCCAGCAGTTTAACACCGCCTGATTACAATGAGCAGTTCTTC.

The chain employs TRBV6-4 and TRBJ2-7, with 9 bases matching TRBD1. The CDR3 sequence is 17 residues long. V was pared by 6 bases and J by 2 bases, with 14 bases of the junction left unmatched. Germline V gives CDR1 MRHNA, CDR2 SNTAGT. For the CDR3, the DNA is TGTGCCAGCAGGACCGGGGACAGGGCATCCCGCGCCTACGAGCAGTACTTC. Translation gives CASRTGDRASRAYEQYF.

V and J are TRBV4-1 and TRBJ2-7; 9 nucleotides line up with TRBD2. The CDR3 is 16 residues long. Losses at the gene ends were 1 base for V and 3 bases for J; bases not matched to a gene: 7. From germline, CDR1 is MGHRA and CDR2 YSYEKL. CDR3 sequence (DNA): TGCGCCAGCAGCCAAGGACTAGCGGAGGAATTCTACGAGCAGTACTTC. Encoded protein: CASSQGLAEEFYEQYF.

This clone has more than one count but fewer than ten. The rearrangement uses TRBV5-6 and TRBJ2-7; 11 nucleotides match TRBD1. V was clipped by 4 bases and J by 2 bases; unmatched bases: 8. This CDR3 region has 16 residues. CDR1 SGHDT and CDR2 YYEEEE come from the germline V gene. In nucleotides, the CDR3 is TGTGCCAGCAGCCGTTCGGGACAGGGGGTTCCCTACGAGCAGTACTTC. Protein product: CASSRSGQGVPYEQYF. Drawing the rest from reference TRBV5-6 and TRBJ2-7, the complete variable domain is DAGVTQSPTHLIKTRGQQVTLRCSPKSGHDTVSWYQQALGQGPQFIFQYYEEEERQRGNFPDRFSGHQFPNYSSELNVNALLLGDSALYLCASSRSGQGVPYEQYFGPGTRLTVT.

This chain uses TRBV2 with TRBJ1-2; 7 bases map to TRBD1. The CDR3 totals 15 residues. V lost 5 bases to trimming and J lost 0 bases; unmatched junction nucleotides: 6. Germline CDR1 and CDR2: SNHLY and FYNNEI. The CDR3 reads CASSPRDRPNYGYTF. Written as DNA, the CDR3 is TGTGCCAGCAGTCCTAGGGACAGACCTAACTATGGCTACACCTTC.

The J gene is TRBJ2-7, the V gene TRBV6-1; D perhaps matches TRBD1 (6 bases). The V gene's germline CDR1 is MNHNS and CDR2 SASEGT. The CDR3 extends over 13 amino acids. Between the trimmed V and J ends, which lost 10 bases and 3 bases, there was a span of 16 bases. CDR3 nucleotides: TGTGCCACCACAGGGTTGGAAGGCTACGAGCAGTACTTC. Translated: CATTGLEGYEQYF.

V gene TRBV6-1 combines with J gene TRBJ2-7, with D unresolved. The ends were cut back, 7 bases at V and 4 bases at J, with 17 bases in the middle. The CDR3 covers 14 residues. Germline V gene sequence: CDR1 MNHNS, CDR2 SASEGT. For the CDR3, the DNA is TGTGCCAGCAACCCGACTGGCGCCGTATACGAGCAGTACTTC. It encodes CASNPTGAVYEQYF.

As concerns this clone: An end of the junction differs from the germline gene, which may be a read error. The V gene is TRBV7-7, the J gene TRBJ2-3, with a tentative D call TRBD2 (5 bases). This CDR3 contains 14 residues. CDR1 SSHAT and CDR2 FNYEAQ come from the germline V gene (reference sequence). CDR3 amino acids: CASSLAPFGDTQYF. CDR3 nucleotides: TGTGCTAGCAGCTTAGCGCCCTTCGGGGATACGCAGTATTTT.

Turning to this clone: Compared with germline, one end of the junction differs, possibly owing to a read error. The chain links TRBV10-3 to TRBJ1-2; D is perhaps TRBD1 (6 bases). The CDR3 runs to 13 residues. Germline V gene sequence: CDR1 ENHRY, CDR2 SYGVKD. CDR3 coding DNA: TGTGCCATCAGTGTAAGGGGGTCACCCTTTCCCCTCTTC. Protein: CAISVRGSPFPLF.

V is TRBV7-6 and J is TRBJ1-1; D is perhaps TRBD1 (6 bases). There are 14 residues in the CDR3. V was pared by 3 bases and J by 3 bases, with 11 bases between. Germline loops: CDR1 SGHVS, CDR2 FNYEAQ. CDR3 DNA sequence: TGTGCCAGCAGCTTCAGGGGTGGGGACACTGAAGCTTTCTTT. Translated: CASSFRGGDTEAFF.

The chain joins TRBV5-1 to TRBJ2-1, with D possibly being TRBD2 (6 bases). The germline V and J ends were trimmed by 0 bases and 3 bases, with 10 bases remaining between them. Germline lookup yields CDR1 SGHRS and CDR2 YFSETQ. The CDR3 length is 15 residues. CDR3 DNA sequence: TGCGCCAGCAGCTTGGCTGACGGGGGCTACAATGAGCAGTTCTTC. Translated: CASSLADGGYNEQFF.

The chain carries TRBV7-9 and TRBJ2-1, with 7 nucleotides matching TRBD1. This CDR3 region has 17 residues. The V gene's germline CDR1 is SEHNR and CDR2 FQNEAQ (reference sequence). After removal of 5 bases from V and 4 bases from J, the junction contained 14 bases not matched to a gene. CDR3 residues: CASSPLAPGQIYNEQFF. The CDR3 DNA is TGTGCCAGCAGCCCCCTTGCGCCGGGACAGATATACAATGAGCAGTTCTTC.

The rearrangement uses TRBV28 and TRBJ1-1; possibly TRBD1 for D (6 bases). CDR1 is MDHEN, CDR2 SYDVKM, per germline. Trimming took off 5 bases at V and 4 bases at J, with 17 bases between the two ends. The CDR3 sequence is 15 residues long. The CDR3 loop reads CASSPTAGGRTEAFF. The CDR3 DNA follows: TGTGCCAGCAGTCCCACGGCGGGGGGGCGCACTGAAGCTTTCTTT.

The rearrangement links TRBV5-1 to TRBJ2-7; 9 nucleotides agree with TRBD2. V shed 0 bases and J 0 bases; nucleotides not matched to a gene: 7. Per the germline V gene, CDR1 is SGHRS and CDR2 is YFSETQ. There are 17 residues in the CDR3. The CDR3 DNA follows: TGCGCCAGCAGCTTGGCCAATAGCGGGGGTAGCTCCTACGAGCAGTACTTC. Protein product: CASSLANSGGSSYEQYF.